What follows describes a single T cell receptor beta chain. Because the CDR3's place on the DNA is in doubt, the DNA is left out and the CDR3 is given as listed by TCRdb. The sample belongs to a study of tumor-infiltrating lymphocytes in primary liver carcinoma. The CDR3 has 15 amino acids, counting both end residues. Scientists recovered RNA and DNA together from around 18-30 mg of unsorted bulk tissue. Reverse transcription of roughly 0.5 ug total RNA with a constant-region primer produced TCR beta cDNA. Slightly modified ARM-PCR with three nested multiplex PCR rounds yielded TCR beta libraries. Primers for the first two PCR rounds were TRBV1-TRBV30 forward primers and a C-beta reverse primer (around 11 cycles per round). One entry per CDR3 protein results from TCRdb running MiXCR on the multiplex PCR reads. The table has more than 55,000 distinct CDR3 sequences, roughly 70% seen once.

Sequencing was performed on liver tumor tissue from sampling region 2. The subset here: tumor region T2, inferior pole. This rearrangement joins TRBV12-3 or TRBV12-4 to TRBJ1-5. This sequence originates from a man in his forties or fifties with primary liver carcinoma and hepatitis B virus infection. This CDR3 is CASSFGQGSNQLQHF.